This is a list of T cell receptor beta chains from one sample in a study of blood T cell repertoires in COVID-19. The table came from immunoSEQ multiplex PCR; TCRdb's copy has only in-frame clones and leaves some out. Seen here are about 250,000 clones, around four fifths observed once, and the top ten hold approximately 6%. The source material was peripheral blood. The receptors shown here come from a man older than 75 with acute or convalescent COVID-19. CDR3s include the opening cysteine and the closing phenylalanine or tryptophan. The order of the fields is V gene, D gene, J gene, clone size, CDR3 protein, CDR3 DNA. D genes are given only for firm matches. Clone size is shown for a subset of rows, as once, few, many or a class of expanded clone.

TRBV18	TRBD1	TRBJ1-4	.	CASSLGTVEKLFF	TGTGCCAGCTCACTAGGGACAGTTGAAAAACTGTTTTTT
TRBV7-2	.	TRBJ1-5	once	CASSSQSTNNQPQHF	TGTGCCAGCAGCTCCCAATCGACAAACAATCAGCCCCAGCATTTT
TRBV3-1/TRBV3-2	TRBD1	TRBJ2-7	.	CASSQVGTWDSPYEQYF	TGTGCCAGCAGCCAAGTTGGGACATGGGACAGCCCATACGAGCAGTACTTC
TRBV27	TRBD2	TRBJ2-2	.	CASSLRGAVTGELFF	TGTGCCAGCAGTTTGCGGGGGGCGGTCACCGGGGAGCTGTTTTTT
TRBV7-8	.	TRBJ1-2	.	CASSLLEGMGYGYTF	TGTGCCAGCAGCTTACTAGAGGGCATGGGCTATGGCTACACCTTC
TRBV10-3	TRBD2	TRBJ2-2	once	CAISESRVAGPRANTGELFF	TGTGCCATCAGTGAGTCGAGAGTAGCGGGGCCTAGGGCGAACACCGGGGAGCTGTTTTTT
TRBV11-2	TRBD2	TRBJ2-5	.	CASSPIGLAGGRETQYF	TGTGCCAGCAGCCCGATCGGGCTAGCGGGAGGGCGAGAGACCCAGTACTTC
TRBV3-1/TRBV3-2	TRBD2	TRBJ2-2	many	CASSRRLAQNTGELFF	TGTGCCAGCAGCCGCCGACTAGCGCAGAACACCGGGGAGCTGTTTTTT
TRBV2	.	TRBJ1-5	.	CASSVQYQPQHF	TGTGCCAGCAGTGTCCAATATCAGCCCCAGCATTTT
TRBV10-3	.	TRBJ1-2	.	CAIRGTPTGPNYGYTF	TGTGCCATCAGGGGTACTCCGACAGGTCCTAACTATGGCTACACCTTC
TRBV28	TRBD1	TRBJ1-5	.	CASSLGQGAGQPQHF	TGTGCCAGCAGTCTGGGACAGGGGGCTGGTCAGCCCCAGCATTTT
TRBV2	TRBD1	TRBJ2-1	.	CASSGQGIRNEQFF	TGTGCCAGCAGCGGACAGGGTATCCGCAATGAGCAGTTCTTC
TRBV18	TRBD1	TRBJ2-7	.	CASSPLGQGLSYEQYF	TGTGCCAGCTCACCTCTGGGACAGGGGTTATCCTACGAGCAGTACTTC
TRBV11-2	TRBD2	TRBJ2-1	.	CASSLALAGGQREQFF	TGTGCCAGCAGCTTAGCACTAGCGGGAGGCCAAAGGGAGCAGTTCTTC
TRBV27	TRBD1	TRBJ1-5	once	CASRWTGDSNQPQHF	TGTGCCAGCAGGTGGACAGGGGATAGCAATCAGCCCCAGCATTTT
TRBV12-3/TRBV12-4	.	TRBJ2-4	.	CASSLGENIQYF	TGTGCCAGCAGTTTAGGAGAAAACATTCAGTACTTC
TRBV5-4	.	TRBJ1-6	.	CASSLDSPSPLHF	TGTGCCAGCAGCTTGGACAGTCCGTCACCCCTCCACTTT